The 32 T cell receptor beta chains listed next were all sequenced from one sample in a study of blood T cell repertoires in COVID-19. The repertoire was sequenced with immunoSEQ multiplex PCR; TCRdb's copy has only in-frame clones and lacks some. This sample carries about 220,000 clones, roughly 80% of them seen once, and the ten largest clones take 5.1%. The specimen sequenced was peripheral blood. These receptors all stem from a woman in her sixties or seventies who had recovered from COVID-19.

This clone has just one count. The DNA for the CDR3 is TGTGCCAGCAGCCGCCGACTAGGGGAAGGAGAGTCCTACGAGCAGTACTTC. It is translated as CASSRRLGEGESYEQYF. The rearrangement joins TRBV4-2 to TRBJ2-7, with TRBD2 as a possible D gene (6 bases). The germline CDR1 and CDR2 sequences are LGHNA and YNFKEQ. Deletions cut 4 bases from V and 1 base from J, with 20 bases between. This CDR3 contains 17 residues.

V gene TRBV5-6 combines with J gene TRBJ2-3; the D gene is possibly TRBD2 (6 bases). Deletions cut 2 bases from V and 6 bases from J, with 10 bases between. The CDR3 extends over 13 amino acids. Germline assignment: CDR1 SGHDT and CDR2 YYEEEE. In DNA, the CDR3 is TGTGCCAGCAGCTTTCTGGGGACTGATACGCAGTATTTT. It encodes CASSFLGTDTQYF.

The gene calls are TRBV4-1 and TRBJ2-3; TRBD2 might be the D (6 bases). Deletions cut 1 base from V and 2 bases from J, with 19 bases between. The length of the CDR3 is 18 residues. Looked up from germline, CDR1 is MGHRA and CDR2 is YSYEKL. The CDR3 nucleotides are TGCGCCAGCAGCCAAGGAGGATTTGCGGGGTCGTACACAGATACGCAGTATTTT. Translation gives CASSQGGFAGSYTDTQYF.

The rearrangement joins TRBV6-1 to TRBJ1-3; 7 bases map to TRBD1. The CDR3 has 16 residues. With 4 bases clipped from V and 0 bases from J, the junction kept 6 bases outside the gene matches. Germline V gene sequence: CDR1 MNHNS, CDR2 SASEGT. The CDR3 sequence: CASSGPGQLSGNTIYF. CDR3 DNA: TGTGCCAGCAGTGGACCGGGACAGCTCTCTGGAAACACCATATATTTT.

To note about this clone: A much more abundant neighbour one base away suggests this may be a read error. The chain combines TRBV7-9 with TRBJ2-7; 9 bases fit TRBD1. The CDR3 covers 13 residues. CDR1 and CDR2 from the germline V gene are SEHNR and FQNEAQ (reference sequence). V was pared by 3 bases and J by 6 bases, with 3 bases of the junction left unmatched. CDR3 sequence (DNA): TGTGCCAGCAGCTTGGACAGGGGATCCGAGCAGTACTTC. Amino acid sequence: CASSLDRGSEQYF.

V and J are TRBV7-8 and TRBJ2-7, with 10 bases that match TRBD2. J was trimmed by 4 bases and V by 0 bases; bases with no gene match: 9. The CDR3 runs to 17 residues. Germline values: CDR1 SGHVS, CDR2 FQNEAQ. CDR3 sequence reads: CASSLALGASGGYEQYF. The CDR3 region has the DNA TGTGCCAGCAGCTTAGCGCTAGGGGCTAGCGGGGGATACGAGCAGTACTTC.

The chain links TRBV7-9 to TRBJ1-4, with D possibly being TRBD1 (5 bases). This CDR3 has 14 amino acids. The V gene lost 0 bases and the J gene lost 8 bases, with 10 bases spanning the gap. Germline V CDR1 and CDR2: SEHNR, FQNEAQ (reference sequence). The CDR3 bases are TGTGCCAGCAGCTTAGCCGGAAGGGGCGAAAAACTGTTTTTT. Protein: CASSLAGRGEKLFF.

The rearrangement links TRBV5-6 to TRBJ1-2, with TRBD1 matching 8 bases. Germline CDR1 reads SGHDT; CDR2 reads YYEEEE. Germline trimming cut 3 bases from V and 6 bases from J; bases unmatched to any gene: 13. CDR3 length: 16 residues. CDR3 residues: CASSWGMGTGGNGYTF. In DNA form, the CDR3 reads TGTGCCAGCAGCTGGGGGATGGGGACAGGAGGTAATGGCTACACCTTC.

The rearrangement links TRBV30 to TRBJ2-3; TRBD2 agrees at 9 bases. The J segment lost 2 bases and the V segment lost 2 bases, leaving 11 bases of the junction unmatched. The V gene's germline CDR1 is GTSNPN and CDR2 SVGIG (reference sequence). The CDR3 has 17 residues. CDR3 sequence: CAWSLPGSGGSTDTQYF. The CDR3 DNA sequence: TGTGCCTGGAGTCTCCCCGGTAGCGGGGGTTCCACAGATACGCAGTATTTT.

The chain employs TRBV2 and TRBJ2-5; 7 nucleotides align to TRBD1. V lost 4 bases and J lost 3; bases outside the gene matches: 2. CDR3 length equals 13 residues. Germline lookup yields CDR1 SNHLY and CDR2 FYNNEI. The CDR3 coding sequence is TGTGCCAGCAGTGGAGACAGGGAAGAGACCCAGTACTTC. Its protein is CASSGDREETQYF.

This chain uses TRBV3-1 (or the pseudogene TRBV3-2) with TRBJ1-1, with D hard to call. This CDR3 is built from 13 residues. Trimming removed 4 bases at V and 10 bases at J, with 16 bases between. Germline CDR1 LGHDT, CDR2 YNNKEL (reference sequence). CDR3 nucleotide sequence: TGTGCCAGCAGCCTGGAACGGCGGAGTGTAGCTTTCTTT. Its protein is CASSLERRSVAFF.

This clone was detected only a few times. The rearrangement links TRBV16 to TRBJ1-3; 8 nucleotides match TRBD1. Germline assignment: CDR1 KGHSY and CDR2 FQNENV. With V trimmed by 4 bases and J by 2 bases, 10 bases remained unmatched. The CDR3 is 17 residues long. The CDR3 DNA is TGTGCCAGCAGCCTACGGACAGGGTCTTCGGCTGGAAACACCATATATTTT. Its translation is CASSLRTGSSAGNTIYF.

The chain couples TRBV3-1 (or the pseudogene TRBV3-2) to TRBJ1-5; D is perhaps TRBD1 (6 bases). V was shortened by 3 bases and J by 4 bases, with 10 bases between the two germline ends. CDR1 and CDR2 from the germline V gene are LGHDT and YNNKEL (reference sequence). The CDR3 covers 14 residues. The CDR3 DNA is TGTGCCAGCAGCCAGGGACACCTTAATCAGCCCCAGCATTTT. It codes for CASSQGHLNQPQHF.

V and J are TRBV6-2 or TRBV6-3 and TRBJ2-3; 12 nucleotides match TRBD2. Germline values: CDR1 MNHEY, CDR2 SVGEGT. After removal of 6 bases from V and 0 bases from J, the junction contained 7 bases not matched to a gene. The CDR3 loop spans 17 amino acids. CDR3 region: CASSPNGLAGSTDTQYF. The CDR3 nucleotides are TGTGCCAGCAGCCCGAATGGACTAGCGGGGAGCACAGATACGCAGTATTTT.

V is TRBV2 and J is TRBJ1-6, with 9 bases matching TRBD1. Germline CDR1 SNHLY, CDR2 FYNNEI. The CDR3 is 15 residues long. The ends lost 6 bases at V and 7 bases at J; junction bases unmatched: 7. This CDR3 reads CASSRTGERNSPLHF. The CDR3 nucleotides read TGTGCCAGCAGCAGGACAGGGGAAAGGAATTCACCCCTCCACTTT. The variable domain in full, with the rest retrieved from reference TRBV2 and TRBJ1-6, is EPEVTQTPSHQVTQMGQEVILRCVPISNHLYFYWYRQILGQKVEFLVSFYNNEISEKSEIFDDQFSVERPDGSNFTLKIRSTKLEDSAMYFCASSRTGERNSPLHFGNGTRLTVT.

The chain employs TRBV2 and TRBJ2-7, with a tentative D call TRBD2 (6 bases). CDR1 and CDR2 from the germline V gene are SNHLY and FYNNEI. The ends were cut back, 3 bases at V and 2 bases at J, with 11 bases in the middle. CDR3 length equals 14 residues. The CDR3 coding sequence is TGTGCCAGCAGTGAGCTAGCGCAAACCTACGAGCAGTACTTC. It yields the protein CASSELAQTYEQYF.

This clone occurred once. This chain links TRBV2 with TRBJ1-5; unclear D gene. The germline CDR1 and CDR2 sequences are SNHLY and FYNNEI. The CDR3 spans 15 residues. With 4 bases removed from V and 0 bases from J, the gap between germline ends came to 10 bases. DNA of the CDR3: TGTGCCAGCAGTGGTTCCAGATTTAGCAATCAGCCCCAGCATTTT. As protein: CASSGSRFSNQPQHF. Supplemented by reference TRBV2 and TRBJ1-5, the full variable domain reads EPEVTQTPSHQVTQMGQEVILRCVPISNHLYFYWYRQILGQKVEFLVSFYNNEISEKSEIFDDQFSVERPDGSNFTLKIRSTKLEDSAMYFCASSGSRFSNQPQHFGDGTRLSIL.

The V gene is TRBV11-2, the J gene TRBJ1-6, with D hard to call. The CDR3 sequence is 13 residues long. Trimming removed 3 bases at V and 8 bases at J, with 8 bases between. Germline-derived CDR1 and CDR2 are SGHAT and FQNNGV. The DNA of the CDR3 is TGTGCCAGCAGCTTTCCCCGGGATTCACCCCTCCACTTT. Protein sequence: CASSFPRDSPLHF. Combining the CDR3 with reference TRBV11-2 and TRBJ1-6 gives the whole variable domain EAGVAQSPRYKIIEKRQSVAFWCNPISGHATLYWYQQILGQGPKLLIQFQNNGVVDDSQLPKDRFSAERLKGVDSTLKIQPAKLEDSAVYLCASSFPRDSPLHFGNGTRLTVT.

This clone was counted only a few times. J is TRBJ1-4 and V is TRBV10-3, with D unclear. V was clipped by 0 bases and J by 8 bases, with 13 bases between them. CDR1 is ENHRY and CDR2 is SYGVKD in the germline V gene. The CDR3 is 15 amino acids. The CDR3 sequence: CAISESGEGWEKLFF. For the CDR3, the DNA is TGTGCCATCAGTGAGTCCGGAGAGGGTTGGGAAAAACTGTTTTTT.

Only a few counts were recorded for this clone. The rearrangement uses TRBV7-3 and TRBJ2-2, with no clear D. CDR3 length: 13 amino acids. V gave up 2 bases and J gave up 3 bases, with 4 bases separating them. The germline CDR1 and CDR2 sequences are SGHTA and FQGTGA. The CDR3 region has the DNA TGTGCCAGCAGCTTAGCGCACACCGGGGAGCTGTTTTTT. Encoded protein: CASSLAHTGELFF.

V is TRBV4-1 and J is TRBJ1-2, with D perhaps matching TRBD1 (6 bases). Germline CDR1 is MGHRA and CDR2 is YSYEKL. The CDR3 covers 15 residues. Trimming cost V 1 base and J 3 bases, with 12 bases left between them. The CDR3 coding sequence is TGCGCCAGCAGCCAAGTGGGGGCGAGGGACTATGGCTACACCTTC. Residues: CASSQVGARDYGYTF.

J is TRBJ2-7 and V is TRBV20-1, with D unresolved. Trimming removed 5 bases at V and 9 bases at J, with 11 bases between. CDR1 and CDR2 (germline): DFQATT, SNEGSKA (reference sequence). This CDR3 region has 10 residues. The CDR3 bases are TGCAGTGCTTTTAGAACCCGGCAGTACTTC. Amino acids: CSAFRTRQYF.

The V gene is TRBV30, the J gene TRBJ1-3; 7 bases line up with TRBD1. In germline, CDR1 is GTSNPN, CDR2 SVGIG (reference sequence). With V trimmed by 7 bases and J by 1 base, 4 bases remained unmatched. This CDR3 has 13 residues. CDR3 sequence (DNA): TGTGCCTTAGCCAGGGGGTCTGGAAACACCATATATTTT. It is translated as CALARGSGNTIYF.

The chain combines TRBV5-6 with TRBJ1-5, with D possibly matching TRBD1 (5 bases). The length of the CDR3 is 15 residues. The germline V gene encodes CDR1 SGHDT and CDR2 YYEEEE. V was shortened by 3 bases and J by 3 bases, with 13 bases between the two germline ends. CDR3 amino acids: CASSWGGMVNQPQHF. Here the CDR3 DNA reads TGTGCCAGCAGCTGGGGGGGTATGGTCAATCAGCCCCAGCATTTT. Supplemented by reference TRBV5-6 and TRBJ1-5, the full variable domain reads DAGVTQSPTHLIKTRGQQVTLRCSPKSGHDTVSWYQQALGQGPQFIFQYYEEEERQRGNFPDRFSGHQFPNYSSELNVNALLLGDSALYLCASSWGGMVNQPQHFGDGTRLSIL.

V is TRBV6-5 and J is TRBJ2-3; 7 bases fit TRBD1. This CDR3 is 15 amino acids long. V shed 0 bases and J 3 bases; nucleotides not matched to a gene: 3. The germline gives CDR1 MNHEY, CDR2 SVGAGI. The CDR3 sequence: CASSYSRRGTDTQYF. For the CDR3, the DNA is TGTGCCAGCAGTTACTCGCGCAGGGGGACAGATACGCAGTATTTT.

Here the CDR3 reads CASSVRREATIGYTF. DNA of the CDR3: TGTGCCAGTAGTGTCCGCCGGGAGGCTACTATTGGCTACACCTTC. The V and J genes are TRBV19 and TRBJ1-2; unclear D gene. Trimming took off 5 bases at V and 7 bases at J, with 20 bases between the two ends. There are 15 residues in the CDR3. Germline V CDR1 and CDR2: LNHDA, SQIVND (reference sequence). Filled out from reference TRBV19 and TRBJ1-2, the complete variable domain reads DGGITQSPKYLFRKEGQNVTLSCEQNLNHDAMYWYRQDPGQGLRLIYYSQIVNDFQKGDIAEGYSVSREKKESFPLTVTSAQKNPTAFYLCASSVRREATIGYTFGSGTRLTVV.

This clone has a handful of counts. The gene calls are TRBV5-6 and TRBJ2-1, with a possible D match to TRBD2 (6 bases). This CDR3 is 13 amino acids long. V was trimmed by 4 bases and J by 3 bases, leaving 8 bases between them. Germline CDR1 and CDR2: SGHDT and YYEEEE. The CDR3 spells CASSDGSYNEQFF. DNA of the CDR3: TGTGCCAGCAGCGACGGGAGCTACAATGAGCAGTTCTTC.

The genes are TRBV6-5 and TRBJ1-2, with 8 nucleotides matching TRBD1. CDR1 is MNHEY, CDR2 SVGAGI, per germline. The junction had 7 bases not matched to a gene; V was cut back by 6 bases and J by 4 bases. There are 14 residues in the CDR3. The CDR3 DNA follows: TGTGCCAGCAGCCGACAGGGGAAGGGCTATGGCTACACCTTC. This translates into CASSRQGKGYGYTF.

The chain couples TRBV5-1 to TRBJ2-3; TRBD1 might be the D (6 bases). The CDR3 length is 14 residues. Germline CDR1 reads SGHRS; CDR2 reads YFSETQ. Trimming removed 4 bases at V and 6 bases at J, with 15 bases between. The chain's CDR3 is CASSEPQGSDTQYF. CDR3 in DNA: TGCGCCAGCAGCGAACCGCAGGGGTCGGATACGCAGTATTTT.

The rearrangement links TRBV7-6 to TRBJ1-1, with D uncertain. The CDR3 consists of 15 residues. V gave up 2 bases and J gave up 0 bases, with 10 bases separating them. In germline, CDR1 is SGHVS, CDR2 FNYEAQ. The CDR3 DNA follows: TGTGCCAGCAGCTTAAGTGGCGGGATGAACACTGAAGCTTTCTTT. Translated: CASSLSGGMNTEAFF.

The CDR3 is CASSPTTAGGGGTDTQYF. The CDR3 region has the DNA TGCGCCAGCAGCCCGACGACAGCGGGGGGCGGAGGGACAGATACGCAGTATTTT. This chain connects TRBV5-1 to TRBJ2-3, with 9 bases that match TRBD2. J lost 3 bases, V lost 4 bases, and 15 bases had no gene match. Looked up from germline, CDR1 is SGHRS and CDR2 is YFSETQ. This CDR3 region has 18 residues.

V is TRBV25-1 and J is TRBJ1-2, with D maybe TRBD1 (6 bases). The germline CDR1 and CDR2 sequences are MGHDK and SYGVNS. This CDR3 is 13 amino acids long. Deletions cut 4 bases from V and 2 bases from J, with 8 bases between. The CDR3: CASSAGTNYGYTF. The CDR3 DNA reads TGTGCCAGCAGTGCCGGGACAAACTATGGCTACACCTTC.